The subject of this entry is one T cell receptor (beta chain). Produced via immunoSEQ multiplex PCR; TCRdb's table is partial and in-frame only. The sample includes 55,000 to 80,000 clones, around 94% of them seen just once. The source of the sample is a study of T cell changes during pregnancy in multiple sclerosis. The CDR3 spans 15 residues. Germline lookup yields CDR1 MGHRA and CDR2 YSYEKL. The V end lost 0 bases, the J end lost 5 bases, and 13 bases lay between the germline ends. The sequencing used peripheral blood, collected in the third trimester of pregnancy. This clonotype originated in a female donor with multiple sclerosis, enrolled in a pregnancy study. The J gene is TRBJ1-2, the V gene TRBV4-1; D is possibly TRBD1 (6 bases). DNA for the CDR3: TGCGCCAGCAGCCAAGAAGGCAACGGACAGTATGGCTACACCTTC. The encoded protein is CASSQEGNGQYGYTF.